Each of the 3 T cell receptor beta chains below was sequenced from the same sample in a study of blood T cells in healthy people across ages. With a J-beta primer mix and a sample-barcoded 5' primer, a second PCR ran about 7 to 12 cycles. TCRdb re-called the 5' RACE reads through MiXCR, storing one row per CDR3 protein. The sample consists of about 780,000 distinct CDR3 sequences, about half of them appearing once. What was sequenced was blood. The origin of the receptors is a man of 80 years or more in good health.

The chain has TRBV27 and TRBJ2-1; the D call may be TRBD1 or TRBD2 (5 bases each). This CDR3 has 13 residues. In germline, CDR1 is MNHEY, CDR2 SMNVEV (reference sequence). V lost 5 bases and J 10 bases, leaving 15 bases between the germline ends. The CDR3 DNA reads as TGTGCCAGCAGTGGAGGTGGGGCACGAGAGCAGTTCTTC. Protein: CASSGGGAREQFF.

The rearrangement uses TRBV2 and TRBJ2-1; 8 nucleotides align to TRBD1. Germline-derived CDR1 and CDR2 are SNHLY and FYNNEI. The CDR3 extends over 15 amino acids. Trimming took 6 bases from V and 0 from J; bases not matched to a gene: 4. CDR3 in amino acids: CASRLQGASYNEQFF. The CDR3 DNA reads as TGTGCCAGCAGGCTTCAGGGGGCCTCCTACAATGAGCAGTTCTTC.

As regards this clonotype: This may be a read error, as it is one base from a much larger clone. V and J are TRBV5-1 and TRBJ2-7, with 9 bases identical to TRBD1. The CDR3 consists of 15 residues. Trimming cost V 7 bases and J 7 bases; bases outside gene matches: 15. CDR1 is SGHRS and CDR2 is YFSETQ in the germline V gene. CDR3 DNA: TGCGCCAGCGTCTCATCAGGGACAGGGAATAATGAGCAGTACTTC. As protein: CASVSSGTGNNEQYF.